The rows below give T cell receptor beta chains drawn from one sample of a study of T cell responses to AZD1222 COVID-19 vaccine. Some clones are missing from TCRdb's copy, which holds only in-frame ones; the method was immunoSEQ multiplex PCR. The data hold tens of thousands of clones, with roughly 92% observed a single time. The source material was peripheral blood, sampled 28 days after the second AZD1222 dose. The origin of the receptors is an adult who received the AZD1222 COVID-19 vaccine. CDR3s include the opening cysteine and the closing phenylalanine or tryptophan. Each record gives: D gene, J gene, V gene, CDR3 DNA, CDR3 protein. A D gene is named only where the DNA matches it firmly.

D gene: NA; J gene: TRBJ2-7; V gene: TRBV7-8; CDR3 DNA: TGTGCCAGCAGCTTAGCGCGGCAGGCCTACGAGCAGTACTTC; CDR3 protein: CASSLARQAYEQYF
D gene: NA; J gene: TRBJ2-5; V gene: TRBV2; CDR3 DNA: TGTGCCAGCAGCCCGACCTGGCGCACGGAGACCCAGTACTTC; CDR3 protein: CASSPTWRTETQYF
D gene: NA; J gene: TRBJ2-7; V gene: TRBV9; CDR3 DNA: TGTGCCAGCAGCGAAGCAGGGGGGGGCCCGAACGAGCAGTACTTC; CDR3 protein: CASSEAGGGPNEQYF
D gene: NA; J gene: TRBJ1-3; V gene: TRBV6-5; CDR3 DNA: TGTGCCAGCAAGTCGGCACGATCCTCTGGAAACACCATATATTTT; CDR3 protein: CASKSARSSGNTIYF
D gene: NA; J gene: TRBJ1-1; V gene: TRBV11-2; CDR3 DNA: TGTGCCAGCAGCTTAACTAGGGTCACTGAAGCTTTCTTT; CDR3 protein: CASSLTRVTEAFF
D gene: TRBD2; J gene: TRBJ2-5; V gene: TRBV6-2/TRBV6-3; CDR3 DNA: TGTGCCAGCAGTATACTAGCGGTTCGGGAGACCCAGTACTTC; CDR3 protein: CASSILAVRETQYF
D gene: TRBD1; J gene: TRBJ2-2; V gene: TRBV29-1; CDR3 DNA: TGCAGCGTGGGGACAGGGTCTGGGAACACCGGGGAGCTGTTTTTT; CDR3 protein: CSVGTGSGNTGELFF
D gene: TRBD1; J gene: TRBJ1-2; V gene: TRBV6-5; CDR3 DNA: TGTGCCAGCAGTCCACGACAGGGGGCTGGCTATGGCTACACCTTC; CDR3 protein: CASSPRQGAGYGYTF
D gene: TRBD1; J gene: TRBJ2-7; V gene: TRBV11-2; CDR3 DNA: TGTGCCAGCAGCTTGCCGGGACAGGGGGTCGAGCAGTACTTC; CDR3 protein: CASSLPGQGVEQYF
D gene: NA; J gene: TRBJ1-2; V gene: TRBV29-1; CDR3 DNA: TGCAGCGTCCTACCCCCTAACAGGGTCTATGGCTACACCTTC; CDR3 protein: CSVLPPNRVYGYTF
D gene: NA; J gene: TRBJ2-5; V gene: TRBV19; CDR3 DNA: TGTGCCAGTAGTGAAGAAACAGGGACGGTTGAGACCCAGTACTTC; CDR3 protein: CASSEETGTVETQYF
D gene: NA; J gene: TRBJ2-5; V gene: TRBV3-1/TRBV3-2; CDR3 DNA: TGTGCCAGCAGCCAAAGAGGACGTAAAGAGACCCAGTACTTC; CDR3 protein: CASSQRGRKETQYF
D gene: NA; J gene: TRBJ2-2; V gene: TRBV10-1; CDR3 DNA: TGCGCCAGCAGTGGCAGGGGATCCGGGGAGCTGTTTTTT; CDR3 protein: CASSGRGSGELFF
D gene: NA; J gene: TRBJ2-2; V gene: TRBV4-1; CDR3 DNA: TGCGCCAGCAGCCAAGATGGGGGCCACCGCTGGAACACCGGGGAGCTGTTTTTT; CDR3 protein: CASSQDGGHRWNTGELFF
D gene: TRBD1; J gene: TRBJ1-4; V gene: TRBV27; CDR3 DNA: TGTGCCAGCAGCCGGGACAGGGTACAGGAAAAACTGTTTTTT; CDR3 protein: CASSRDRVQEKLFF
D gene: TRBD2; J gene: TRBJ2-7; V gene: TRBV5-6; CDR3 DNA: TGTGCCAGCAGCTCGGGGGGGTCCTACGAGCAGTACTTC; CDR3 protein: CASSSGGSYEQYF
D gene: TRBD1; J gene: TRBJ1-6; V gene: TRBV2; CDR3 DNA: TGTGCCAGGGGACAGGGCCGGAGTTCTTCACCCCTCCACTTT; CDR3 protein: CARGQGRSSSPLHF
D gene: NA; J gene: TRBJ1-2; V gene: TRBV6-5; CDR3 DNA: TGTGCCAGCAGTTTAGGACAGACGAACTATGGCTACACCTTC; CDR3 protein: CASSLGQTNYGYTF
D gene: NA; J gene: TRBJ1-1; V gene: TRBV27; CDR3 DNA: TGTGCCAGCAGTAGGGGGTGGAGAATGAACACTGAAGCTTTCTTT; CDR3 protein: CASSRGWRMNTEAFF